Below are 21 T cell receptor beta chains sequenced from a single sample in a study of T cells in Graves' hyperthyroidism and ophthalmopathy. RNA transcripts yielded amplified TCR beta CDR3 regions. Initially, a first-round RT-PCR of the TCR CDR3 employed the HTBI primer set. TCRdb re-analysed the multiplex PCR reads in MiXCR, keeping a single row per CDR3 protein. Found here are 500,000 to 650,000 distinct CDR3 sequences, about 20% of them singletons; the top ten hold approximately 50%. The sample comprised blood. The receptors stem from a man aged 40-49 years with Graves' ophthalmopathy.

The rearrangement joins TRBV6-1 to TRBJ1-6; D is undetermined. V was trimmed by 6 bases and J by 8 bases, leaving 17 bases between them. From germline, CDR1 is MNHNS and CDR2 SASEGT. The CDR3 consists of 15 residues. CDR3 residues: CASSPRGSRHSPLHF. CDR3 nucleotides: TGTGCCAGCAGCCCCCGCGGTTCGAGGCATTCACCCCTCCACTTT.

Many counts were recorded for this clonotype. V usage is TRBV12-3 or TRBV12-4 and J usage is TRBJ2-1; 7 positions match TRBD2. The CDR3 runs 13 residues. Trimming took 5 bases from V and 10 from J; bases not matched to a gene: 8. The CDR3 DNA reads TGTGCCAGCAGTGGGAGGGTTTCAAGCGAGCAGTTCTTC. Translation gives CASSGRVSSEQFF.

V and J are TRBV11-2 and TRBJ1-2; TRBD1 might be the D (5 bases). Germline assignment: CDR1 SGHAT and CDR2 FQNNGV. This CDR3 comprises 14 residues. V lost 1 base to trimming and J lost 6 bases, with 12 bases between them. The CDR3 DNA reads TGTGCCAGCAGCTTAGCTCCGGGGCTGCATGGCTACACCTTC. It translates to CASSLAPGLHGYTF.

The table lists this clonotype with a few counts. The chain uses TRBV9 and TRBJ2-3, with 13 nucleotides matching TRBD2. Germline V CDR1 and CDR2: SGDLS, YYNGEE. This CDR3 spans 18 amino acids. J lost 4 bases, V lost 0 bases, and 8 bases had no gene match. The DNA of the CDR3 is TGTGCCAGCAGCGTAGATACTAGCGGGAGGGTAAGCCCAGATACGCAGTATTTT. Its translation is CASSVDTSGRVSPDTQYF.

This clonotype has at least ten counts. The V and J genes are TRBV20-1 and TRBJ1-6, with TRBD1 matching 10 bases. V was clipped by 1 base and J by 7 bases; unmatched bases: 7. The CDR3 consists of 16 residues. Looked up from germline, CDR1 is DFQATT and CDR2 is SNEGSKA (reference sequence). The CDR3 DNA reads TGCAGTGCTAGAGGCGTATCGGACAGGGGGAATTCACCCCTCCACTTT. Protein sequence: CSARGVSDRGNSPLHF.

This clonotype was counted many times. The chain uses TRBV2 and TRBJ2-7; D is ambiguous. The CDR3 length is 10 residues. Germline V lookup: CDR1 SNHLY, CDR2 FYNNEI. V lost 7 bases and J 4 bases, leaving 5 bases between the germline ends. The CDR3 reads CASTDYEQYF. CDR3 in DNA: TGTGCCAGCACCGATTACGAGCAGTACTTC.

V usage is TRBV12-5 and J usage is TRBJ1-1; D is ambiguous. The germline V gene has CDR1 LGHNT and CDR2 FRNRAP. This CDR3 comprises 16 residues. V was shortened by 0 bases and J by 1 base, with 12 bases between the two germline ends. Written as DNA, the CDR3 is TGTGCTAGTGGTTTGGTACCCTCCTGGGGGAACACTGAAGCTTTCTTT. It encodes CASGLVPSWGNTEAFF.

At least ten counts were recorded for this clonotype. The rearrangement links TRBV5-1 to TRBJ2-1, with 11 bases aligning to TRBD2. The CDR3 totals 16 residues. V lost 4 bases, J lost 9 bases, and 12 bases stayed unmatched. Per the germline V gene, CDR1 is SGHRS and CDR2 is YFSETQ. Here the CDR3 DNA reads TGCGCCAGCAGCACCCGCCCTAGCGGGGGGAATACTGAGCAGTTCTTC. Translating it yields CASSTRPSGGNTEQFF.

A few counts support this clonotype. As DNA, the CDR3 is TGCAGTGCCAACCCTAGCGGGGGGGCCGGGGAGCTGTTTTTT. Its translation is CSANPSGGAGELFF. The chain uses TRBV20-1 and TRBJ2-2; 12 bases are shared with TRBD2. V lost 6 bases and J lost 6; bases outside the gene matches: 5. CDR1 and CDR2 (germline): DFQATT, SNEGSKA (reference sequence). The CDR3 length is 14 residues.

The chain has TRBV10-3 and TRBJ2-3, with 9 bases identical to TRBD2. Trimming took 2 bases from V and 6 from J; bases not matched to a gene: 9. The germline CDR1 and CDR2 sequences are ENHRY and SYGVKD. This CDR3 comprises 16 residues. This CDR3 reads CAISEPSGGSSDTQYF. CDR3 nucleotides: TGTGCCATCAGTGAGCCCAGCGGGGGGTCTTCGGATACGCAGTATTTT.

The rearrangement joins TRBV6-1 to TRBJ1-5, with D unresolved. The CDR3 has 16 residues. CDR1 is MNHNS, CDR2 SASEGT, per germline. Trimming shortened V by 6 bases and J by 1 base, and 16 bases separated the two germline ends. CDR3 DNA: TGTGCCAGCAGCCCCTGGGAAGGGAAGAGCAATCAGCCCCAGCATTTT. This translates into CASSPWEGKSNQPQHF.

This clonotype has at least ten counts. This rearrangement joins TRBV10-3 to TRBJ1-2; TRBD1 matches 8 bases. Germline CDR1 is ENHRY and CDR2 is SYGVKD. Trimming took 2 bases from V and 5 from J; bases not matched to a gene: 10. This CDR3 spans 16 amino acids. The CDR3 region has the DNA TGTGCCATCAGTGAGCAAGGACAGGGTATCGGGTATGGCTACACCTTC. As protein: CAISEQGQGIGYGYTF.

The chain employs TRBV6-5 and TRBJ2-7; D may be TRBD2 (5 bases). Per the germline V gene, CDR1 is MNHEY and CDR2 is SVGAGI. V was trimmed by 4 bases and J by 4 bases, leaving 20 bases between them. The CDR3 extends over 16 amino acids. Here the CDR3 reads CASSSPGGRMQYEQYF. Written as DNA, the CDR3 is TGTGCCAGCAGTTCCCCCGGAGGCAGGATGCAGTACGAGCAGTACTTC.

The rearrangement joins TRBV12-3 or TRBV12-4 to TRBJ1-6, with 7 bases aligning to TRBD1. The CDR3 spans 19 residues. The J segment lost 2 bases and the V segment lost 3 bases, leaving 13 bases of the junction unmatched. The CDR3 here is CASSLIVGQELTYNSPLHF. The DNA of the CDR3 is TGTGCCAGCAGTTTGATAGTCGGACAGGAATTAACCTATAATTCACCCCTCCACTTT.

Many counts were recorded for this clonotype. The chain couples TRBV2 to TRBJ2-7; no definite D call. Germline V CDR1 and CDR2: SNHLY, FYNNEI. V lost 8 bases and J lost 6, with 11 bases in between. The CDR3 loop spans 11 amino acids. CDR3 bases: TGTGCCAGCCTTCTTGGCGGCGAGCAGTACTTC. As protein: CASLLGGEQYF.

There are a few counts of this clonotype. This chain uses TRBV6-1 with TRBJ2-5, with TRBD2 matching 10 bases. Losses at the gene ends were 6 bases for V and 1 base for J; bases not matched to a gene: 5. This CDR3 has 15 amino acids. Per germline, CDR1 MNHNS and CDR2 SASEGT. For the CDR3, the DNA is TGTGCCAGCAGGGCTAGCGGGAGTTCCCAAGAGACCCAGTACTTC. It encodes CASRASGSSQETQYF.

This clonotype was recorded a few times. CDR3 protein: CASRSTDTPGEKLFF. The CDR3 nucleotides read TGTGCCAGCAGGTCCACGGACACCCCGGGTGAAAAACTGTTTTTT. V gene TRBV6-1 combines with J gene TRBJ1-4; weak D call: TRBD1 (5 bases). This CDR3 is 15 amino acids long. V shed 6 bases and J shed 7 bases, with 18 bases lying between them. Germline CDR1 and CDR2: MNHNS and SASEGT.

The J gene is TRBJ1-4, the V gene TRBV27, with D maybe TRBD1 (5 bases). CDR1 is MNHEY and CDR2 is SMNVEV in the germline V gene (reference sequence). The V and J ends lost 5 bases and 7 bases respectively, with 14 bases between them. This CDR3 contains 14 residues. DNA for the CDR3: TGTGCCAGCAGTGCGGGCAGGGCGGGTGAAAAACTGTTTTTT. Its protein product is CASSAGRAGEKLFF.

The chain joins TRBV19 to TRBJ1-4; D is uncertain. V lost 6 bases, J lost 8 bases, and 16 bases lay in between. The V gene's germline CDR1 is LNHDA and CDR2 SQIVND (reference sequence). The CDR3 length is 14 residues. This chain's CDR3 is CASSAGRVREKLFF. In nucleotides, the CDR3 is TGTGCCAGTAGCGCCGGGAGAGTCCGGGAAAAACTGTTTTTT.

This chain uses TRBV7-3 with TRBJ2-6; D is uncertain. The CDR3 is 13 amino acids. V dropped 5 bases and J dropped 5 bases, with 7 bases sitting between them. Looked up from germline, CDR1 is SGHTA and CDR2 is FQGTGA. DNA for the CDR3: TGTGCCAGCAGCAGATTTCGGGCCAACGTCCTGACTTTC. Translated: CASSRFRANVLTF. The variable domain in full, with the rest retrieved from reference TRBV7-3 and TRBJ2-6, is GAGVSQTPSNKVTEKGKYVELRCDPISGHTALYWYRQSLGQGPEFLIYFQGTGAADDSGLPNDRFFAVRPEGSVSTLKIQRTERGDSAVYLCASSRFRANVLTFGAGSRLTVL.

In its sample, this clonotype was seen many times. The chain has TRBV7-2 and TRBJ2-7, with D possibly being TRBD2 (6 bases). The CDR3 extends over 14 amino acids. Germline V CDR1 and CDR2: SGHTA, FQGNSA. Trimming shortened V by 1 base and J by 4 bases, and 11 bases separated the two germline ends. The CDR3, as DNA: TGTGCCAGCAGCTTAGACGGGAGTCGGTACGAGCAGTACTTC. The encoded protein is CASSLDGSRYEQYF.